This entry lists 30 T cell receptor beta chains sequenced from one sample in a study of blood T cell repertoires in COVID-19. Sequencing was performed with immunoSEQ multiplex PCR; in TCRdb, only in-frame clones are kept and a portion is missing. The repertoire has about 41,000 clones, over 70% of them found once; the top ten carry around 42%. What was sequenced was peripheral blood. The receptors shown here come from a woman over 75 with active or convalescent COVID-19.

The V and J genes are TRBV19 and TRBJ2-2; 7 nucleotides line up with TRBD1. The length of the CDR3 is 13 residues. Germline CDR1 LNHDA, CDR2 SQIVND (reference sequence). The V and J ends lost 6 bases and 4 bases, in that order; junction bases with no gene match: 2. DNA for the CDR3: TGTGCCAGTAGACAGGGGTCCACCGGGGAGCTGTTTTTT. This encodes CASRQGSTGELFF. The variable domain in full, with the rest retrieved from reference TRBV19 and TRBJ2-2, is DGGITQSPKYLFRKEGQNVTLSCEQNLNHDAMYWYRQDPGQGLRLIYYSQIVNDFQKGDIAEGYSVSREKKESFPLTVTSAQKNPTAFYLCASRQGSTGELFFGEGSRLTVL.

The chain is built from TRBV18 and TRBJ1-1, with 9 bases that match TRBD1. V lost 2 bases to trimming and J lost 5 bases; unmatched junction nucleotides: 9. The germline V gene encodes CDR1 KGHSH and CDR2 LQKENI. This CDR3 spans 16 amino acids. CDR3 nucleotides: TGTGCCAGCTCACCAATACAGGGGGCGATGATGACTGAAGCTTTCTTT. Translation gives CASSPIQGAMMTEAFF.

CDR3 coding DNA: TGTGCCAGTAGTATGGGGAGACAGGCCAATACGCAGTATTTT. It encodes CASSMGRQANTQYF. The chain joins TRBV19 to TRBJ2-3, with D possibly being TRBD1 (6 bases). Trimming pared 3 bases from V and 7 bases from J, leaving 14 bases between. The CDR3 has 14 residues. Per germline, CDR1 LNHDA and CDR2 SQIVND (reference sequence).

The chain combines TRBV7-2 with TRBJ1-5; tentative D call: TRBD1 (6 bases). The V and J ends lost 2 bases and 3 bases respectively, with 14 bases between them. This CDR3 spans 16 amino acids. CDR1 and CDR2 from the germline V gene are SGHTA and FQGNSA. DNA of the CDR3: TGTGCCAGCAGCTTATACCCAGGACAGATCAATCAGCCCCAGCATTTT. The encoded protein is CASSLYPGQINQPQHF.

The rearrangement links TRBV2 to TRBJ1-2, with 7 positions matching TRBD1. Looked up from germline, CDR1 is SNHLY and CDR2 is FYNNEI. The V and J ends lost 6 bases and 0 bases, in that order; junction bases with no gene match: 1. This CDR3 has 13 amino acids. Here the CDR3 DNA reads TGTGCCAGCAGAGGGACAGCTAACTATGGCTACACCTTC. This encodes CASRGTANYGYTF.

The DNA of the CDR3 is TGTGCCAGCAGCCCGGGCGTGGGACTAGCGGGAGAGACCCAGTACTTC. It translates to CASSPGVGLAGETQYF. This chain links TRBV7-7 with TRBJ2-5; 12 bases fit TRBD2. The CDR3 consists of 16 residues. CDR1 is SSHAT, CDR2 FNYEAQ, per germline (reference sequence). Trimming at V came to 5 bases and at J to 4 bases, leaving 8 bases not matched to a gene.

The rearrangement links TRBV7-2 to TRBJ1-4; tentative D call: TRBD1 (6 bases). Germline-derived CDR1 and CDR2 are SGHTA and FQGNSA. The ends were cut back, 2 bases at V and 6 bases at J, with 10 bases in the middle. The CDR3 contains 14 residues. CDR3 sequence reads: CASSLRGMDEKLFF. The CDR3 coding sequence is TGTGCCAGCAGCTTAAGGGGGATGGATGAAAAACTGTTTTTT.

This clone appeared a single time. This chain links TRBV19 with TRBJ1-5, with a weak D call TRBD1 (6 bases). V dropped 0 bases and J dropped 7 bases, with 10 bases sitting between them. Germline CDR1 LNHDA, CDR2 SQIVND (reference sequence). CDR3 length equals 14 residues. The CDR3 region has the DNA TGTGCCAGTAGTATAGATGGCGGACAGCAGCCCCAGCATTTT. Encoded protein: CASSIDGGQQPQHF.

The rearrangement uses TRBV12-2 and TRBJ2-5; TRBD2, the table's D call, was not compared with the DNA. TRBV12-2 is tagged as a pseudogene. The CDR3 has 16 amino acids. CDR3 protein: CASRPRTSGRVETQYF. Written as DNA, the CDR3 is TGTGCAAGTCGCCCCCGGACTAGCGGGAGGGTGGAGACCCAGTACTTC.

This rearrangement joins TRBV5-1 to TRBJ2-2, with 8 bases identical to TRBD2. Per the germline V gene, CDR1 is SGHRS and CDR2 is YFSETQ. V dropped 3 bases and J dropped 5; count of bases not matched to a gene: 9. The CDR3 has 16 amino acids. CDR3 region: CASSSIKTSVTGELFF. CDR3 nucleotide sequence: TGCGCCAGCAGCTCGATAAAGACTAGCGTAACCGGGGAGCTGTTTTTT.

This chain uses TRBV28 with TRBJ1-6, with D hard to call. Trimming removed 7 bases from V and 17 bases from J, with 15 bases in between. CDR3 length equals 11 residues. Germline CDR1 MDHEN, CDR2 SYDVKM. CDR3 protein: CASTGLEGFHF. The CDR3 region has the DNA TGTGCCAGCACCGGGTTGGAGGGTTTCCACTTT. Full variable domain (missing parts from reference TRBV28 and TRBJ1-6): DVKVTQSSRYLVKRTGEKVFLECVQDMDHENMFWYRQDPGLGLRLIYFSYDVKMKEKGDIPEGYSVSREKKERFSLILESASTNQTSMYLCASTGLEGFHFGNGTRLTVT.

This sequence joins TRBV5-8 and TRBJ2-1; 7 bases map to TRBD1. After removal of 2 bases from V and 5 bases from J, the junction contained 7 bases not matched to a gene. The CDR3 covers 15 residues. Germline CDR1 reads SGHTS; CDR2 reads YDEGEE. CDR3 amino acids: CASSFKGQRNNEQFF. The CDR3 DNA follows: TGTGCCAGCAGCTTTAAGGGACAGCGCAACAATGAGCAGTTCTTC. Full variable domain (missing parts from reference TRBV5-8 and TRBJ2-1): EAGVTQSPTHLIKTRGQQATLRCSPISGHTSVYWYQQALGLGLQFLLWYDEGEERNRGNFPPRFSGRQFPNYSSELNVNALELEDSALYLCASSFKGQRNNEQFFGPGTRLTVL.

The chain employs TRBV6-1 and TRBJ1-5; TRBD1 aligns across 7 bases. This CDR3 region has 19 residues. Per the germline V gene, CDR1 is MNHNS and CDR2 is SASEGT. Trimming at V came to 4 bases and at J to 2 bases, leaving 17 bases not matched to a gene. CDR3 residues: CASSVSRTGLDRGNQPQHF. As DNA, the CDR3 is TGTGCCAGCAGTGTTAGCCGGACAGGTCTTGACAGGGGCAATCAGCCCCAGCATTTT.

The J gene is TRBJ1-3, the V gene TRBV7-2; possibly TRBD1 for D (6 bases). The V gene lost 5 bases and the J gene lost 4 bases, with 12 bases spanning the gap. The CDR3 runs to 14 residues. Germline V gene sequence: CDR1 SGHTA, CDR2 FQGNSA. In DNA form, the CDR3 reads TGTGCCAGCAGCGCCGGACAGCCCGGAAACACCATATATTTT. The encoded protein is CASSAGQPGNTIYF.

This clone came up once. The chain is built from TRBV11-2 and TRBJ2-5; 7 bases line up with TRBD2. There are 18 residues in the CDR3. V dropped 5 bases and J dropped 2; count of bases not matched to a gene: 17. Germline lookup yields CDR1 SGHAT and CDR2 FQNNGV. The CDR3, as DNA: TGTGCCAGCAGCCGAAACCTTTGGGGGGGTGGGAGGCAAGAGACCCAGTACTTC. This translates into CASSRNLWGGGRQETQYF. The variable domain in full, with the rest retrieved from reference TRBV11-2 and TRBJ2-5, is EAGVAQSPRYKIIEKRQSVAFWCNPISGHATLYWYQQILGQGPKLLIQFQNNGVVDDSQLPKDRFSAERLKGVDSTLKIQPAKLEDSAVYLCASSRNLWGGGRQETQYFGPGTRLLVL.

V and J are TRBV20-1 and TRBJ2-1; 8 bases are shared with TRBD2. Germline V gene sequence: CDR1 DFQATT, CDR2 SNEGSKA (reference sequence). With 3 bases clipped from V and 9 bases from J, the junction kept 7 bases outside the gene matches. There are 13 residues in the CDR3. The CDR3 region is CSASGREVVEQFF. The DNA for the CDR3 is TGCAGTGCTAGTGGGCGGGAGGTAGTTGAGCAGTTCTTC.

V usage is TRBV12-5 and J usage is TRBJ2-3; TRBD2 matches 7 bases. The J segment lost 0 bases and the V segment lost 7 bases, leaving 4 bases of the junction unmatched. Per germline, CDR1 LGHNT and CDR2 FRNRAP. This CDR3 contains 14 residues. CDR3 sequence: CASALAISTDTQYF. DNA for the CDR3: TGTGCTAGTGCACTAGCGATTAGCACAGATACGCAGTATTTT.

The chain recombines TRBV19 with TRBJ2-5; no clear D. CDR1 and CDR2 (germline): LNHDA, SQIVND (reference sequence). V gave up 7 bases and J gave up 2 bases, with 8 bases separating them. The CDR3 consists of 12 residues. The CDR3 reads CASMSQQETQYF. In DNA form, the CDR3 reads TGTGCCAGTATGTCACAGCAAGAGACCCAGTACTTC.

This chain joins TRBV18 and TRBJ1-5, with unresolved D. Looked up from germline, CDR1 is KGHSH and CDR2 is LQKENI. Trimming pared 1 base from V and 2 bases from J, leaving 9 bases between. CDR3 size: 15 residues. The CDR3 loop is CASSPRGIGNQPQHF. The CDR3 DNA follows: TGTGCCAGCTCACCACGAGGGATAGGCAATCAGCCCCAGCATTTT.

This chain uses TRBV7-9 with TRBJ1-1; 9 bases align to TRBD1. This CDR3 is 15 amino acids long. J lost 5 bases, V lost 4 bases, and 8 bases had no gene match. From germline, CDR1 is SEHNR and CDR2 FQNEAQ (reference sequence). The chain's CDR3 is CASSSPWDRETEAFF. The CDR3 coding sequence is TGTGCCAGCAGCTCGCCTTGGGACAGGGAGACTGAAGCTTTCTTT.

CDR3 DNA: TGCAGCGTTGAAGAGCGGGGTCGATGCTTCTTT. Encoded protein: CSVEERGRCFF. The V gene is TRBV29-1, the J gene TRBJ1-1, with D uncertain. The CDR3 consists of 11 residues. Per the germline V gene, CDR1 is SQVTM and CDR2 is ANQGSEA. Trimming took off 0 bases at V and 14 bases at J, with 13 bases between the two ends. Full variable domain (outside the CDR3, taken from reference TRBV29-1 and TRBJ1-1): SAVISQKPSRDICQRGTSLTIQCQVDSQVTMMFWYRQQPGQSLTLIATANQGSEATYESGFVIDKFPISRPNLTFSTLTVSNMSPEDSSIYLCSVEERGRCFFGQGTRLTVV.

Within the sample, this clone is medium-sized. The chain has TRBV29-1 and TRBJ2-1; possibly TRBD1 for D (6 bases). The CDR3 totals 13 residues. Germline V lookup: CDR1 SQVTM, CDR2 ANQGSEA. The V gene lost 3 bases and the J gene lost 5 bases, with 11 bases spanning the gap. Here the CDR3 reads CSVDEGVDNEQFF. The CDR3, as DNA: TGCAGCGTTGATGAGGGGGTGGACAATGAGCAGTTCTTC.

The DNA for the CDR3 is TGTGCCAGCAGCCCAGGGACTAGCGGGGTCCAAGAGACCCAGTACTTC. It codes for CASSPGTSGVQETQYF. This chain connects TRBV5-8 to TRBJ2-5, with TRBD2 matching 13 bases. With 4 bases clipped from V and 1 base from J, the junction kept 4 bases outside the gene matches. From germline, CDR1 is SGHTS and CDR2 YDEGEE. The CDR3 sequence is 16 residues long.

The V gene is TRBV10-3, the J gene TRBJ1-2, with 7 bases lining up with TRBD1. The V and J ends lost 4 bases and 6 bases, in that order; junction bases with no gene match: 8. Germline V gene data show CDR1 as ENHRY and CDR2 as SYGVKD. The CDR3 consists of 14 residues. CDR3 sequence (DNA): TGTGCCATCAGTGGCCAGACAGGGCGCGATGGCTACACCTTC. Translation: CAISGQTGRDGYTF.

The rearrangement links TRBV28 to TRBJ2-7; D perhaps matches TRBD2 (6 bases). Germline lookup yields CDR1 MDHEN and CDR2 SYDVKM. The CDR3 consists of 13 residues. Trimming took 6 bases from V and 1 from J, leaving 10 bases between them. The CDR3 nucleotides read TGTGCCAGCAGGGGGGGAGGATCCTACGAGCAGTACTTC. It specifies CASRGGGSYEQYF.

The rearrangement links TRBV5-1 to TRBJ2-3; no clear D gene. Trimming took 2 bases from V and 2 from J, leaving 9 bases between them. From germline, CDR1 is SGHRS and CDR2 YFSETQ. The CDR3 covers 14 residues. CDR3 nucleotides: TGCGCCAGCAGCTTTTCGGAGTACACAGATACGCAGTATTTT. It yields the protein CASSFSEYTDTQYF.

This clone was recorded a few times. The V gene is TRBV29-1, the J gene TRBJ2-7; 16 bases match TRBD2. The length of the CDR3 is 16 residues. Germline V gene data show CDR1 as SQVTM and CDR2 as ANQGSEA. Trimming took 7 bases from V and 0 from J; bases not matched to a gene: 6. As DNA, the CDR3 is TGCAGCGCCACGGGACTAGCGGGAGGGCCCTCCTACGAGCAGTACTTC. It yields the protein CSATGLAGGPSYEQYF.

V gene TRBV28 combines with J gene TRBJ2-7; 11 positions agree with TRBD2. The CDR3 runs to 16 residues. The junction had 10 bases not matched to a gene; V was cut back by 6 bases and J by 3 bases. CDR1 and CDR2 (germline): MDHEN, SYDVKM. CDR3 sequence reads: CASSFTTSGGLYEQYF. CDR3 DNA sequence: TGTGCCAGCAGCTTTACTACTAGCGGGGGTCTCTACGAGCAGTACTTC.

In this sample, this clone turned up a few times. The rearrangement uses TRBV12-3 or TRBV12-4 and TRBJ1-1, with D unresolved. Trimming removed 2 bases from V and 11 bases from J, with 9 bases in between. The CDR3 has 11 amino acids. CDR3 in amino acids: CASSLRGIAFF. The DNA of the CDR3 is TGTGCCAGCAGTTTACGAGGGATTGCTTTCTTT.

The rearrangement joins TRBV7-4 to TRBJ1-3, with 7 bases that match TRBD1. The germline CDR1 and CDR2 sequences are SGHVT and SQSDAQ. This CDR3 contains 20 residues. The V and J ends lost 3 bases and 2 bases, in that order; junction bases with no gene match: 19. The CDR3 loop reads CASSLETGTDLNLTGNTIYF. Written as DNA, the CDR3 is TGTGCCAGCAGCTTGGAAACCGGGACAGACCTCAACCTCACTGGAAACACCATATATTTT.